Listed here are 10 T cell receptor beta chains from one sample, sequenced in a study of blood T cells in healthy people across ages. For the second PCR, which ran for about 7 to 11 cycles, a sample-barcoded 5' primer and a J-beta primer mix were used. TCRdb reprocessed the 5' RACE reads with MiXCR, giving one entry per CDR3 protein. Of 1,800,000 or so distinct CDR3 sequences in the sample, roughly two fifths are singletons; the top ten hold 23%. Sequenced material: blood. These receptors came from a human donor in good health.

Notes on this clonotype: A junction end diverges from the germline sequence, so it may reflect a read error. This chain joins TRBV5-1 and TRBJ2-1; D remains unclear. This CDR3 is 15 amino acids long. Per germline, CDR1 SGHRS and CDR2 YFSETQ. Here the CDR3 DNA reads TGCGCCAGCAGCTTGGGAGGCTACACCTACAATGAGCAGGTCTTC. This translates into CASSLGGYTYNEQVF. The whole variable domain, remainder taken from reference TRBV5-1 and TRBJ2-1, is KAGVTQTPRYLIKTRGQQVTLSCSPISGHRSVSWYQQTPGQGLQFLFEYFSETQRNKGNFPGRFSGRQFSNSRSEMNVSTLELGDSALYLCASSLGGYTYNEQVFGPGTRLTVL.

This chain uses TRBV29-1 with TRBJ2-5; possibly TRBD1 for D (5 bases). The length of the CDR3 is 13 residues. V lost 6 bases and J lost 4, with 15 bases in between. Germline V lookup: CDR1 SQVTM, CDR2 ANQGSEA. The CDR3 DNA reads TGCAGCGTCCGACAGAACCCTCTAGAGACCCAGTACTTC. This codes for CSVRQNPLETQYF.

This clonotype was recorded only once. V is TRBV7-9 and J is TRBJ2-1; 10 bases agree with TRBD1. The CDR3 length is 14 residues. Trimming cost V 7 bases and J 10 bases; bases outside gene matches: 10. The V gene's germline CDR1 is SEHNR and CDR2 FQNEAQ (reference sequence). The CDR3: CASTLGQGFREQFF. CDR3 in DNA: TGTGCCAGCACCCTGGGACAGGGGTTTAGGGAGCAGTTCTTC.

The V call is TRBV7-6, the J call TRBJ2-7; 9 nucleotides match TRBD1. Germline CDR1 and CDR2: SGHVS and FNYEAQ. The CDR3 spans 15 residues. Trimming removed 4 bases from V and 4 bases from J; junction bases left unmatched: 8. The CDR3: CASSSRGQGIYEQYF. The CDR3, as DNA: TGTGCCAGCAGCTCCAGGGGACAGGGAATTTACGAGCAGTACTTC.

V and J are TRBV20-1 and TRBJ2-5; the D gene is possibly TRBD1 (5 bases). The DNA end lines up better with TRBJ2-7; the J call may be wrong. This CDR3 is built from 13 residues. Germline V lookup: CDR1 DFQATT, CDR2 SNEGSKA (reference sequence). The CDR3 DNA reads TGCAGTGCTAACCACAGGTTAGGGGTCGAGCAGTACTTC. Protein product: CSANHRLGVEQYF.

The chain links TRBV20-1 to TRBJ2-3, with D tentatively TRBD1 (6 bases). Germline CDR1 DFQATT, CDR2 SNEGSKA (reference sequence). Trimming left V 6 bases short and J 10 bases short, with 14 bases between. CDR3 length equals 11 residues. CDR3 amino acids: CSADEGDAQYF. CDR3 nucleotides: TGCAGTGCCGACGAGGGGGATGCGCAGTATTTT.

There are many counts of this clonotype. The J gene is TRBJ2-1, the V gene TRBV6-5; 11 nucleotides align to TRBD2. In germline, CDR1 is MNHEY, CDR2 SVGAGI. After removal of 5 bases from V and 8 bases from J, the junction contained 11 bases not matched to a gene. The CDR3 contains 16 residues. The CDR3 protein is CASSGYPTSGDDEQFF. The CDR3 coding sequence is TGTGCCAGCAGTGGGTACCCGACTAGCGGGGACGATGAGCAGTTCTTC.

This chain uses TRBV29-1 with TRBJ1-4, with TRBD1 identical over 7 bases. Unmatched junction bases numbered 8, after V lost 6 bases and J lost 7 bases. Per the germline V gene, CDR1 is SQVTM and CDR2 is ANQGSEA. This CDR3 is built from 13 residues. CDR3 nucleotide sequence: TGCAGCGTCCACACAGGGGCTAGTGAAAAACTGTTTTTT. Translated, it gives CSVHTGASEKLFF.

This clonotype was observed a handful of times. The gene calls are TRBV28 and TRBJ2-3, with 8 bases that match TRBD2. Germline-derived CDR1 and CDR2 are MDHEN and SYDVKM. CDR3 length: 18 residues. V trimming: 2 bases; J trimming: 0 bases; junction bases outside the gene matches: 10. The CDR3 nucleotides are TGTGCCAGCAGTTTAAGGACTAGCTGGGGATCTAGCACAGATACGCAGTATTTT. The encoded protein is CASSLRTSWGSSTDTQYF.

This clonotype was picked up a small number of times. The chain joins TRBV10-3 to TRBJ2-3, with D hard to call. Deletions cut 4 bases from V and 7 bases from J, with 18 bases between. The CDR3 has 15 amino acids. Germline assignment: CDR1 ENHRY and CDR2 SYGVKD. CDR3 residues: CAISAGRNRQNTQYF. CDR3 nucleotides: TGTGCCATCAGTGCAGGACGGAACCGCCAGAATACGCAGTATTTT.